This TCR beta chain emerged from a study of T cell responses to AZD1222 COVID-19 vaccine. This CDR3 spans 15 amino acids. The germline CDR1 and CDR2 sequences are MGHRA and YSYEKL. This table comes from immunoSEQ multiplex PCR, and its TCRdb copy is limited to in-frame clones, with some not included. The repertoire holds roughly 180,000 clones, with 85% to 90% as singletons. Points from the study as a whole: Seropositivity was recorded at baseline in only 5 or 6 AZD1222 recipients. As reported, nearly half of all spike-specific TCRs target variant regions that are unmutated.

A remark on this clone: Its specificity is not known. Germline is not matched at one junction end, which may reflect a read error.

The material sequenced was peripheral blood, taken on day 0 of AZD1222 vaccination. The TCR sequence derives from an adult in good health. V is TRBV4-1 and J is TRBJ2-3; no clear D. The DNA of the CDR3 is TGCGCCAGCAGCCAAGAAGGAGTTTTAGTAGATACACAGTATTTT. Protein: CASSQEGVLVDTQYF.